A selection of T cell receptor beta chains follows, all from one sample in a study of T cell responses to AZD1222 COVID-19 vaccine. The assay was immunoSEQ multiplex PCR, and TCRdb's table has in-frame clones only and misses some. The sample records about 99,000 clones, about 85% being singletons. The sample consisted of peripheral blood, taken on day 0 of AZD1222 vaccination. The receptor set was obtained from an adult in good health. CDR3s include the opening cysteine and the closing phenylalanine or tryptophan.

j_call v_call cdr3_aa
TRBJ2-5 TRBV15 CATSDPDREGETQYF
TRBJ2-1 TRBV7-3 CASSPGPVRGGNEQFF
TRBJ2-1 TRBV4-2 CASSQDEASHEQFF
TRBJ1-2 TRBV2 CASSTGVGYGYTF
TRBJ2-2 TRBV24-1 CATSDVSGGDTGELFF
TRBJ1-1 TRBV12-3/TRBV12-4 CASSFHLNTEAFF
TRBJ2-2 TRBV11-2 CASSHGAAGLNTGELFF
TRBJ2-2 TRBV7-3 CASSSERGLSGVTGELFF
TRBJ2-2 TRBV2 CASRSTSGGAGELFF
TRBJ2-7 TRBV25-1 CASSESGRGTEQYF
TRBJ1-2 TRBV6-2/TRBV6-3 CASSYNPNYGYTF
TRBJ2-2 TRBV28 CASSPTGNTGELFF
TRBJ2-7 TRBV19 CASSIGWGFHEQYF
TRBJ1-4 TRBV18 CASSSFFPGQGNEKLFF
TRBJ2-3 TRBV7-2 CASSLDGRGDTQYF
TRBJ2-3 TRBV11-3 CASSLVEGAGRDTQYF
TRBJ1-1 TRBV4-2 CASSQSTGGGTEAFF
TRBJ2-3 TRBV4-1 CASSQGLAGTDTQYF
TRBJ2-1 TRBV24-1 CATSDLWGDEQFF
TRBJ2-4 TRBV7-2 CASSYTGGENIQYF
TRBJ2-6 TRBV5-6 CASSLNQGANVLTF
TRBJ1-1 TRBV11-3 CASSLAFEAFF
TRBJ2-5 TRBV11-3 CASSLGTGLETQYF
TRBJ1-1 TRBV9 CASSAGQAMNTEAFF
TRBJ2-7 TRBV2 CASRSYGEQYF
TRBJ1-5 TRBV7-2 CASSLAQNPSLPQHF
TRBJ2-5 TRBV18 CASSPRVGTPQGETQYF
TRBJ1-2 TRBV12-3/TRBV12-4 CASSPPGSYGYTF
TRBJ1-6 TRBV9 CASSVDPRNGSPLHF
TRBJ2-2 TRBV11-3 CASSLGTKRAGELFF
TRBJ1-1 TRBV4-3 CASSLWNGNTEAFF
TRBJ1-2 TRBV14 CASSQGGGRNYGYTF
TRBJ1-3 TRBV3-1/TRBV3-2 CASSHNRALVGNTIYF
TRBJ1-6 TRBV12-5 CASGLVLTRSGSSYNSPLHF
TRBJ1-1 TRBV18 CASSPSNTEAFF
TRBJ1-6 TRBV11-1 CASSLRGRIGPLHF
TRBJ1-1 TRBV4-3 CASSQGRNTEAFF
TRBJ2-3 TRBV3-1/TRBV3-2 CASSQRLAGGWYLTDTQYF
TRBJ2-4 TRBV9 CASSVQDRDIQYF
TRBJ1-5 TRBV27 CASSLSGGQPQHF